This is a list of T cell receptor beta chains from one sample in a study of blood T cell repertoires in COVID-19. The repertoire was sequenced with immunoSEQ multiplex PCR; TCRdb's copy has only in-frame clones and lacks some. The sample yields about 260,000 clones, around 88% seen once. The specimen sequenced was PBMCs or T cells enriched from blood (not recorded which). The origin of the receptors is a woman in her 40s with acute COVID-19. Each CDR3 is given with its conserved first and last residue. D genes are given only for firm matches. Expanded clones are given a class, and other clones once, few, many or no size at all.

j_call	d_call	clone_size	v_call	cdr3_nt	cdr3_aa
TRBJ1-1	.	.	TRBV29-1	TGCAGCGTTATCCAACCGGGACACGAAGCTTTCTTT	CSVIQPGHEAFF
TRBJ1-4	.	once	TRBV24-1	TGTGCCACCAGTGATACAGGGTCCGATGAAAAACTGTTTTTT	CATSDTGSDEKLFF
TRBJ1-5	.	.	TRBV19	TGTGCCAGTAACTTCATCAATCAGCCCCAGCATTTT	CASNFINQPQHF
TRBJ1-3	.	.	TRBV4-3	TGCGCCAGCAGCCAAGACAGGAACTCTGGAAACACCATATATTTT	CASSQDRNSGNTIYF
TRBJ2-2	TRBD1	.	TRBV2	TGTGCCAGCAGTGGACAGGGTTGGTCCGGGGAGCTGTTTTTT	CASSGQGWSGELFF
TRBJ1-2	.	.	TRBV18	TGTGCCAGCTCGCAACAGGGAGAGGACTATGGCTACACCTTC	CASSQQGEDYGYTF
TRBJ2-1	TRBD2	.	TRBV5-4	TGTGCCAGCAGCTTACCTAGCGGGAAGGAGTTCTTC	CASSLPSGKEFF
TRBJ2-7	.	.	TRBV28	TGTGCCAGCAGTTTATGGGACAGAAGCTCCTACGAGCAGTACTTC	CASSLWDRSSYEQYF
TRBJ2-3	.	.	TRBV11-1	TGTGCCAGCAGCTTATTGTCCTTAGTAGATACGCAGTATTTT	CASSLLSLVDTQYF
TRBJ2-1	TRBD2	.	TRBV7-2	TGTGCCAGCAGCGTGGGACTAGCGGCTTACAATGAGCAGTTCTTC	CASSVGLAAYNEQFF
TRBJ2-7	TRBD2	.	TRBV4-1	TGCGCCAGCAGCTGGGGGACTAGCGGGCAGAGCTCCTACGAGCAGTACTTC	CASSWGTSGQSSYEQYF
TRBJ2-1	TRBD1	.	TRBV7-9	TGTGCCAGCAGCCCGCCGGGGCACAGGGGAAATGAGCAGTTCTTC	CASSPPGHRGNEQFF
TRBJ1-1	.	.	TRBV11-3	TGTGCCAGCAGCTTAGGACAGCTATCTGAAGCTTTCTTT	CASSLGQLSEAFF
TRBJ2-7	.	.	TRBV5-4	TGTGCCAGCAGCTTCCAGGGACTGGAAGGCTACGAGCAGTACTTC	CASSFQGLEGYEQYF
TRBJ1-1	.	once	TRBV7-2	TGTGCCAGCAGCTTAGTCTTTGTTAACACTGAAGCTTTCTTT	CASSLVFVNTEAFF
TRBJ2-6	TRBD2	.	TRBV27	TGTGCCAGCAGTGATAGCGGGACTGGGGCCAACGTCCTGACTTTC	CASSDSGTGANVLTF
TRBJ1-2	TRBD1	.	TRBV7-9	TGTGCCAGCAGCCCCGGGACAGGGGAAAACTATGGCTACACCTTC	CASSPGTGENYGYTF
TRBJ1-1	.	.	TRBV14	TGTGCCAGCAGCCAAGATAGGCGGGCCGGGGGTACTGAAGCTTTCTTT	CASSQDRRAGGTEAFF
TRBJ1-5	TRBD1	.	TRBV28	TGTGCCAGCAGTGCTCGCCGCTCACTCGGACAGGGGATGAGCAATCAGCCCCAGCATTTT	CASSARRSLGQGMSNQPQHF
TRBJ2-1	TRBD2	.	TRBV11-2	TGTGCCAGCAGCTTAACAAGTAGCGGGAGGGCCCCTGAGCAGTTCTTC	CASSLTSSGRAPEQFF
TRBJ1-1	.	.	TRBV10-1	TGCGCCAGCAGTGATGGCGGGGCAGCTCCCCCGAGTGCTTTCTTT	CASSDGGAAPPSAFF
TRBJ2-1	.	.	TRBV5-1	TGCGCCAGCAGCTTGGTTCCGGGATCAGAAAATGAGCAGTTCTTC	CASSLVPGSENEQFF
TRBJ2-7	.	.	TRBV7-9	TGTGCCAGCAGCTTAGGTTTTAGGGGGAGACGAGACGAGCAGTACTTC	CASSLGFRGRRDEQYF
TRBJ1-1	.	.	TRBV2	TGTGCCAGCAGCAGGGGATCCACTGAAGCTTTCTTT	CASSRGSTEAFF
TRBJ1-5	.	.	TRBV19	TGTGCCAGTAGTCCAGGATTGAATCAGCCCCAGCATTTT	CASSPGLNQPQHF
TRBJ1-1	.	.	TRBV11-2	TGTGCCAGCAGCTTATTGCCGGGGAACACTGAAGCTTTCTTT	CASSLLPGNTEAFF
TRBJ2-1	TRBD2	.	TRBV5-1	TGCGCCAGCACTGTCCTAGCGGGAGTAAGTGAGCAGTTCTTC	CASTVLAGVSEQFF
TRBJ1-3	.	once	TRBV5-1	TGCGCCAGCAGCCCAGACAGCTCTGGAAACACCATATATTTT	CASSPDSSGNTIYF
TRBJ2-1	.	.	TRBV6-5	TGTGCCAGCACCCCAACCCGCGGGGCTCTAAATGAGCAGTTCTTC	CASTPTRGALNEQFF
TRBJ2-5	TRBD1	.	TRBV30	TGTGCCTGGAGTGTCCCTGGACAGGGGAGTGTTTCAGAGACCCAGTACTTC	CAWSVPGQGSVSETQYF
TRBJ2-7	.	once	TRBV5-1	TGCGCCAGCAGCTTGAACATAGAGGGCAACGAGCAGTACTTC	CASSLNIEGNEQYF
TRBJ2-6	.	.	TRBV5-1	TGCGCCAGCAGCCGAACGACAGATCCACTCTCTGGGGCCAACGTCCTGACTTTC	CASSRTTDPLSGANVLTF
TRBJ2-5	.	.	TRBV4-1	TGCGCCAGCAGCCAAGAGGGGGAAGGACTACAAGAGACCCAGTACTTC	CASSQEGEGLQETQYF
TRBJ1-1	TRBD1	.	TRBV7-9	TGTGCCAGCAGCTTAGACAGGGGGCTGGGACAGACGTTCCCTGAAGCTTTCTTT	CASSLDRGLGQTFPEAFF
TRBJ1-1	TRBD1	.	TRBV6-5	TGTGCCAGCAGCCATCGTCGGACAGGGACTGAAGCTTTCTTT	CASSHRRTGTEAFF
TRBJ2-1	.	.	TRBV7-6	TGTGCCAGCAGCTTAGTACGCGGGCAGGCAGGCAACTCCTACAATGAGCAGTTCTTC	CASSLVRGQAGNSYNEQFF